The clone carrying this TCR beta chain has just a few counts. Its antigen is not known. The sample originates from a study of T cell repertoires in cytomegalovirus infection. Study at large: CMV epitopes that were recently identified and HLA-C-restricted were used alongside well-studied HLA-B-restricted ones. Both a matching HLA type and CMV infection were indicated by public TCR beta signatures.

TCRdb called the reads again in MiXCR, with one record for every CDR3 protein. The table lists around 900,000 distinct CDR3 sequences, about 33% of them singletons. Study observations and caveats: Summed frequency of public TCR beta families distinguished CMV carriers with the relevant HLA. What dominated the ex vivo response were HLA-C-restricted CMV-specific TCR beta clonotypes.

This CDR3 has 14 residues. The germline V gene has CDR1 SGHVS and CDR2 FNYEAQ. Trimming cost V 8 bases and J 6 bases, with 16 bases left between them. The source was cultured CD8+ T cells from PBMCs, collected from culture after CMV antigen stimulation. This receptor was identified in a human donor in good health (CMV status not recorded). Some clones in this sample may be carry-over from other donors' samples. The V and J genes are TRBV7-6 and TRBJ2-2, with D possibly TRBD1 on 5 matching bases. The CDR3 is CASRAGMDAGELFF. The CDR3 coding sequence is TGTGCCAGCCGGGCAGGGATGGACGCCGGGGAGCTGTTTTTT.